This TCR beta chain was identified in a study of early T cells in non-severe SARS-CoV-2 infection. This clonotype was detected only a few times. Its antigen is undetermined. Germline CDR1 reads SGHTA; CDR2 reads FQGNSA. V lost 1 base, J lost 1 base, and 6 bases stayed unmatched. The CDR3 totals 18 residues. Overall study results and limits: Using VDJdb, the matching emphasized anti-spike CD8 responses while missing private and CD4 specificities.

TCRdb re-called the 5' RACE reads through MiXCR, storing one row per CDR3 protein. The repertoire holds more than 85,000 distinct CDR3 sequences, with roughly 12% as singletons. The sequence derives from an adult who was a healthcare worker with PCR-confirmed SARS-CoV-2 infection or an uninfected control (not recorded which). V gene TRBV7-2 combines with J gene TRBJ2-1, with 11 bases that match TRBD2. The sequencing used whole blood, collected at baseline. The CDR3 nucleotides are TGTGCCAGCAGCTTAGTAGGGACTAGCGGCAATTCCTACAATGAGCAGTTCTTC. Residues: CASSLVGTSGNSYNEQFF.